The 20 T cell receptor beta chains presented below share a single source sample, sequenced in a study of T-cell memory formation after mild COVID-19. TCRdb reprocessed the 5' RACE reads via MiXCR and lists one record per CDR3 protein. Of hundreds of thousands of distinct CDR3 sequences listed, about a fifth are singletons. Sequenced: PBMCs or a T cell subset sorted from them (not recorded which). The origin of the receptors is an adult woman who had mild COVID-19 (a few samples of this study predate the infection). Cell type and time point are not known.

This clonotype was detected a few times. This chain connects TRBV6-5 to TRBJ1-2; D is unclear. V was cut by 6 bases and J by 4 bases, with 15 bases left in between. In germline, CDR1 is MNHEY, CDR2 SVGAGI. The CDR3 runs 14 residues. The CDR3 DNA sequence: TGTGCCAGCAGCCGCCTCGGACGGCTCTATGGCTACACCTTC. Translation gives CASSRLGRLYGYTF.

The chain recombines TRBV12-3 or TRBV12-4 with TRBJ2-3; no definite D call. Trimming took 6 bases from V and 9 from J, leaving 13 bases between them. This CDR3 has 12 amino acids. The CDR3 loop reads CASRSTGRTQYF. CDR3 bases: TGTGCCAGCAGGTCAACCGGCCGAACGCAGTATTTT.

This clonotype appeared a few times. The rearrangement uses TRBV2 and TRBJ2-7; 10 bases agree with TRBD1. The CDR3 has 13 residues. The V and J ends lost 10 bases and 3 bases, in that order; junction bases with no gene match: 6. Per germline, CDR1 SNHLY and CDR2 FYNNEI. In nucleotides, the CDR3 is TGTGCCATCCGGACAGGGGGGGGCTACGAGCAGTACTTC. Protein product: CAIRTGGGYEQYF.

The gene calls are TRBV18 and TRBJ1-2, with TRBD1 matching 10 bases. This CDR3 is 16 amino acids long. The V segment lost 6 bases and the J segment 7 bases; nucleotides outside the gene matches: 14. Looked up from germline, CDR1 is KGHSH and CDR2 is LQKENI. DNA of the CDR3: TGTGCCAGCTCTCATCCCTCCGACAGGGGGCGTCGTGGCTACACCTTC. Its protein product is CASSHPSDRGRRGYTF. The full variable domain, its missing parts supplied by reference TRBV18 and TRBJ1-2, is NAGVMQNPRHLVRRRGQEARLRCSPMKGHSHVYWYRQLPEEGLKFMVYLQKENIIDESGMPKERFSAEFPKEGPSILRIQQVVRGDSAAYFCASSHPSDRGRRGYTFGSGTRLTVV.

This clonotype has only a few counts. V gene TRBV7-8 combines with J gene TRBJ2-7; 7 bases map to TRBD2. The germline V gene has CDR1 SGHVS and CDR2 FQNEAQ. V shed 1 base, J shed 1 base, and the junction held 4 bases outside the gene matches. The CDR3 has 15 residues. CDR3 DNA sequence: TGTGCCAGCAGCTTAGTCGGGACTATATCCTACGAGCAGTACTTC. This translates into CASSLVGTISYEQYF.

The chain links TRBV24-1 to TRBJ2-1, with D perhaps matching TRBD2 (6 bases). There are 15 residues in the CDR3. With 6 bases removed from V and 0 bases from J, the gap between germline ends came to 11 bases. The V gene's germline CDR1 is KGHDR and CDR2 SFDVKD. CDR3 protein: CATSRERVSYNEQFF. CDR3 bases: TGTGCCACCAGTAGGGAGCGGGTCTCCTACAATGAGCAGTTCTTC.

This clonotype was recorded only once. This chain uses TRBV6-6 with TRBJ1-2; perhaps TRBD1 as D (6 bases). Germline CDR1 MNHNY, CDR2 SVGAGI (reference sequence). The V end was cut by 1 base, the J end by 6 bases, with 12 bases between. The CDR3 covers 14 residues. The CDR3 region has the DNA TGTGCCAGCAGTTACTACCGACAGGCAGATGGCTACACCTTC. Its translation: CASSYYRQADGYTF.

V usage is TRBV9 and J usage is TRBJ1-1, with D maybe TRBD1 (5 bases). Germline V gene data show CDR1 as SGDLS and CDR2 as YYNGEE. The ends were cut back, 6 bases at V and 5 bases at J, with 14 bases in the middle. This CDR3 has 13 residues. The CDR3, as DNA: TGTGCCAGCAAGAAAGGGGATGGTACTGAAGCTTTCTTT. Protein sequence: CASKKGDGTEAFF. The full variable domain, rest sourced from reference TRBV9 and TRBJ1-1, is DSGVTQTPKHLITATGQRVTLRCSPRSGDLSVYWYQQSLDQGLQFLIQYYNGEERAKGNILERFSAQQFPDLHSELNLSSLELGDSALYFCASKKGDGTEAFFGQGTRLTVV.

This clonotype was seen a few times. This chain joins TRBV3-1 and TRBJ1-1, with 8 nucleotides matching TRBD1. The CDR3 has 15 residues. Looked up from germline, CDR1 is LGHDT and CDR2 is YNNKEL (reference sequence). V shed 1 base and J 3 bases; nucleotides not matched to a gene: 4. DNA for the CDR3: TGTGCCAGCAGCCAAGCACAGGGGGGGGACACTGAAGCTTTCTTT. Translated, it gives CASSQAQGGDTEAFF. Based on the CDR3 plus reference TRBV3-1 and TRBJ1-1, the full variable domain is DTAVSQTPKYLVTQMGNDKSIKCEQNLGHDTMYWYKQDSKKFLKIMFSYNNKELIINETVPNRFSPKSPDKAHLNLHINSLELGDSAVYFCASSQAQGGDTEAFFGQGTRLTVV.

This clonotype occurred a few times. The CDR3 region is CASSQDTIAGATDTQYF. The CDR3 nucleotides are TGCGCCAGCAGCCAAGATACTATAGCGGGAGCCACAGATACGCAGTATTTT. The V call is TRBV4-3, the J call TRBJ2-3; 9 bases line up with TRBD2. Germline CDR1 LGHNA, CDR2 YSLEER. The ends lost 0 bases at V and 2 bases at J; junction bases unmatched: 6. The CDR3 loop spans 17 amino acids.

This clonotype was seen only a few times. The V gene is TRBV29-1, the J gene TRBJ2-7; the match to TRBD1 covers 11 bases. Germline CDR1 and CDR2: SQVTM and ANQGSEA. After removal of 7 bases from V and 4 bases from J, the junction contained 9 bases not matched to a gene. This CDR3 is built from 14 residues. The CDR3 reads CSGGQGVRSYEQYF. The CDR3 bases are TGCAGCGGGGGACAGGGGGTTCGAAGTTACGAGCAGTACTTC.

The chain employs TRBV20-1 and TRBJ2-7, with 12 bases that match TRBD1. CDR3 length equals 13 residues. The V segment lost 6 bases and the J segment 6 bases; nucleotides outside the gene matches: 6. The V gene's germline CDR1 is DFQATT and CDR2 SNEGSKA (reference sequence). CDR3 sequence reads: CSASGTGGSEQYF. The CDR3 DNA reads as TGCAGTGCCTCCGGGACAGGGGGCTCCGAGCAGTACTTC.

The CDR3 coding sequence is TGTGCCAGCAGCTTAAGGGGTTTCTCCTACAATGAGCAGTTCTTC. It is translated as CASSLRGFSYNEQFF. V is TRBV7-3 and J is TRBJ2-1, with D hard to call. Germline-derived CDR1 and CDR2 are SGHTA and FQGTGA. The CDR3 spans 15 residues. V was cut by 1 base and J by 0 bases, with 7 bases left in between.

This clonotype has a count of ten or more. The chain is built from TRBV12-3 or TRBV12-4 and TRBJ2-7, with 7 bases that match TRBD1. The length of the CDR3 is 14 residues. The V segment lost 5 bases and the J segment 2 bases; nucleotides outside the gene matches: 6. CDR3 loop: CASSQTGITYEQYF. The CDR3 DNA sequence: TGTGCCAGCAGTCAGACAGGGATTACCTACGAGCAGTACTTC.

This clonotype was recorded a few times. The rearrangement links TRBV11-3 to TRBJ2-3, with D unclear. Germline V gene data show CDR1 as SGHNT and CDR2 as YENEEA. This CDR3 has 17 residues. V shed 8 bases and J shed 0 bases, with 21 bases lying between them. DNA of the CDR3: TGTGCCAGCGCCCCTACGGGCCGAGCATCTAGCACAGATACGCAGTATTTT. It codes for CASAPTGRASSTDTQYF.

The chain couples TRBV11-2 to TRBJ2-5; D not resolved. Trimming cost V 5 bases and J 3 bases, with 13 bases left between them. This CDR3 has 14 amino acids. Looked up from germline, CDR1 is SGHAT and CDR2 is FQNNGV. The CDR3: CASSRPRQKETQYF. The DNA for the CDR3 is TGTGCCAGCAGCCGGCCTCGGCAAAAAGAGACCCAGTACTTC.

In this sample, this clonotype turned up a few times. The chain employs TRBV27 and TRBJ2-2; D assignment may be TRBD1 or TRBD2 (5 bases each). V was cut by 6 bases and J by 4 bases, with 12 bases left in between. In germline, CDR1 is MNHEY, CDR2 SMNVEV (reference sequence). CDR3 size: 14 residues. This CDR3 reads CASSPGGLTGELFF. In DNA form, the CDR3 reads TGTGCCAGCAGCCCTGGGGGTCTCACCGGGGAGCTGTTTTTT.

This clonotype was recorded a few times. The chain has TRBV5-1 and TRBJ2-7; 8 nucleotides line up with TRBD1. Losses at the gene ends were 7 bases for V and 3 bases for J; bases not matched to a gene: 18. The CDR3 sequence is 17 residues long. Germline CDR1 SGHRS, CDR2 YFSETQ. The CDR3 DNA reads TGCGCCAGCTACGGCGGGTATATGGACAGGGAACGCTACGAGCAGTACTTC. Its protein is CASYGGYMDRERYEQYF.

This clonotype has just a few counts. The chain couples TRBV7-9 to TRBJ2-5; D not resolved. Deletions cut 3 bases from V and 0 bases from J, with 8 bases between. The length of the CDR3 is 14 residues. Per germline, CDR1 SEHNR and CDR2 FQNEAQ (reference sequence). The CDR3 loop reads CASSFVAYQETQYF. CDR3 coding DNA: TGTGCCAGCAGCTTTGTGGCATACCAAGAGACCCAGTACTTC.

The V call is TRBV11-3, the J call TRBJ2-3; D is ambiguous. The V end was cut by 3 bases, the J end by 4 bases, with 17 bases between. The germline V gene encodes CDR1 SGHNT and CDR2 YENEEA. CDR3 length: 16 amino acids. CDR3 sequence: CASSFPHLTSADTQYF. CDR3 DNA: TGTGCCAGCAGCTTTCCCCATCTTACCAGCGCAGATACGCAGTATTTT.